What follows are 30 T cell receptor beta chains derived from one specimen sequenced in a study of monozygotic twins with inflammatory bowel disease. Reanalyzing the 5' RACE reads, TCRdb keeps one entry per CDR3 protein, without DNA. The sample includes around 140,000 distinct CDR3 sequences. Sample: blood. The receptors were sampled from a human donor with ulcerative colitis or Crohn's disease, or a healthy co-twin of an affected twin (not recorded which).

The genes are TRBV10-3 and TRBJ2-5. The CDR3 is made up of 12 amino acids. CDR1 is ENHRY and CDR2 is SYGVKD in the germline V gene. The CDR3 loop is CAISEGSETQYF.

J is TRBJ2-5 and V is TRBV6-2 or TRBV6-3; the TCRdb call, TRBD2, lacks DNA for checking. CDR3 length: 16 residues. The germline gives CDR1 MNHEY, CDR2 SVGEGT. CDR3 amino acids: CASTSPGLAGLETQYF.

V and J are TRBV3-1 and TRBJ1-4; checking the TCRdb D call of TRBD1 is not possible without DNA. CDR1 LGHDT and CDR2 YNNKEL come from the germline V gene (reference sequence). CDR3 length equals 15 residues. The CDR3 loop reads CASTGDGTANEKLFF.

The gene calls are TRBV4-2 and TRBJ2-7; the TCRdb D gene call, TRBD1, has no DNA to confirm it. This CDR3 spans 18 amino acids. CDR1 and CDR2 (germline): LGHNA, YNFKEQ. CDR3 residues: CASSLTSAGTGSFYEQYF.

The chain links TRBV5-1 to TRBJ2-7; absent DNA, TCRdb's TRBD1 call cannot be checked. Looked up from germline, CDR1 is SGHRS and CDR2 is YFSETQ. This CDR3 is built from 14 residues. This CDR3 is CASRDGTGGYEQYF.

The CDR3 here is CASSWGTGYSEQYF. The genes are TRBV5-1 and TRBJ2-7; TCRdb's D call, TRBD1, is unchecked because there is no DNA. The CDR3 length is 14 residues. Per the germline V gene, CDR1 is SGHRS and CDR2 is YFSETQ.

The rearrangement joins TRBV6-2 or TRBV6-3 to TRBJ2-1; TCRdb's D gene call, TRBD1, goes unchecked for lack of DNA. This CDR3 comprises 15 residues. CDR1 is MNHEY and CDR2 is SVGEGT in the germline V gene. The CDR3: CASSLQGAPYNEQFF.

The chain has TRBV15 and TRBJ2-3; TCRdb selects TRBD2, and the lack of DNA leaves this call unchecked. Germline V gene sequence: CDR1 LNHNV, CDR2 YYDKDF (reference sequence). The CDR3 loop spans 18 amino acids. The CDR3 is CATSRELLLATSTDTQYF.

CDR3 in amino acids: CASSPLRGEQYF. The rearrangement joins TRBV18 to TRBJ2-7; TCRdb gives TRBD1 as the D gene, but with no DNA this cannot be confirmed. Per the germline V gene, CDR1 is KGHSH and CDR2 is LQKENI. This CDR3 region has 12 residues.

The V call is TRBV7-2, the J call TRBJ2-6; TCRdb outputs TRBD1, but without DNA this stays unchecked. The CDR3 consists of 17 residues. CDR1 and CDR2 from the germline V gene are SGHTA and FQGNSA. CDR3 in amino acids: CASSLTGSTSGANVLTF.

The chain's CDR3 is CASSFSGESNQPQHF. This rearrangement joins TRBV7-2 to TRBJ1-5; TCRdb's D call, TRBD1, is unchecked because there is no DNA. Germline assignment: CDR1 SGHTA and CDR2 FQGNSA. The CDR3 has 15 amino acids.

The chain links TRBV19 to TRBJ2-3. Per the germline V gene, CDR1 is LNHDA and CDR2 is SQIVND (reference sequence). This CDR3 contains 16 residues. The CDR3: CASSIKVYSSTDTQYF.

The CDR3 protein is CASSLGRIYGYTF. The chain is built from TRBV12-3 or TRBV12-4 and TRBJ1-2. The CDR3 spans 13 residues.

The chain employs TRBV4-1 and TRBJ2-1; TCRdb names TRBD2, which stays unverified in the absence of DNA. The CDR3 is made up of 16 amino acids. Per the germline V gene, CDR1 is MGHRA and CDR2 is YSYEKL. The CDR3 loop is CASSQVSGGLYNEQFF.

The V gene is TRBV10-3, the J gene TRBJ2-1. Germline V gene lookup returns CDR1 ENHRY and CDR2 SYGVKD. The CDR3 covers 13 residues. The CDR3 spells CAISELGYNEQFF.

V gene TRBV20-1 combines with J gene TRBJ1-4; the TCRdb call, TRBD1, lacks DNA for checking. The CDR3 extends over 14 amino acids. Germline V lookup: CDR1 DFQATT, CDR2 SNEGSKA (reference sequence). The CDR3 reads CSAETGRGNEKLFF.

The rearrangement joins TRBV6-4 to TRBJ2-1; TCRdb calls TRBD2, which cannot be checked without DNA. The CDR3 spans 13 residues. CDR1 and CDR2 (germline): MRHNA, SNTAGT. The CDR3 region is CASSSGGANEQFF.

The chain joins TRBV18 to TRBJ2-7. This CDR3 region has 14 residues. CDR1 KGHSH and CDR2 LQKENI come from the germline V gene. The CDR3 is CASSPSGNSYEQYF.

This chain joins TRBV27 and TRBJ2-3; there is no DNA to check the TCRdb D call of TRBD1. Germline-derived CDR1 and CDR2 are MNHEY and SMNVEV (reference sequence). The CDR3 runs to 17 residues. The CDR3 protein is CASTPLGAGGITDTQYF.

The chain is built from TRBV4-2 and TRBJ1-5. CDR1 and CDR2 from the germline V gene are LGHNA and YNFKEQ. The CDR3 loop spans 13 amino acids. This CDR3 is CASSQDLEQPQHF.

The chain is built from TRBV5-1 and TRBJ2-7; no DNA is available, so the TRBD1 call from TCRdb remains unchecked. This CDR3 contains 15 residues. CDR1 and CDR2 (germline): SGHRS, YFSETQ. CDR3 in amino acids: CASSLQPDRAEEQYF.

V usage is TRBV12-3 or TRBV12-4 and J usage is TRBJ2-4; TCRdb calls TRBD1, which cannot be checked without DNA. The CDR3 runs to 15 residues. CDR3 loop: CASSLRRGTENTQYF.

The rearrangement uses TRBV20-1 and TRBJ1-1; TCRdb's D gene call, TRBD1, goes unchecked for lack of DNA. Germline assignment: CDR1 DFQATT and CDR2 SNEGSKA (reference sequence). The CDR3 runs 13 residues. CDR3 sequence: CSAFGQVNTEAFF.

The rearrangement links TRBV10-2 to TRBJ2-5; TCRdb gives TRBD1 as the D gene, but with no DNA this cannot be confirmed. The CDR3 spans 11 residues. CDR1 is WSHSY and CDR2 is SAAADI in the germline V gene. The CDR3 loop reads CASSPRDRQYF.

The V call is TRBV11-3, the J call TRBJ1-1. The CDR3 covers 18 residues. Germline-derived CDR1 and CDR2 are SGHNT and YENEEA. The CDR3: CASSLSGVMGSLNTEAFF.

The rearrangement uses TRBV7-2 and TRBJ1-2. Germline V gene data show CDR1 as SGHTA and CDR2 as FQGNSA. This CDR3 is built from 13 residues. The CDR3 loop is CASSSQTNYGYTF.

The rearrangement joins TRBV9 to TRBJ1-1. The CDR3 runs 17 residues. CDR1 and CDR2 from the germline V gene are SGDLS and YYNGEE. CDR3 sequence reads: CASSVELEVGQYTEAFF.

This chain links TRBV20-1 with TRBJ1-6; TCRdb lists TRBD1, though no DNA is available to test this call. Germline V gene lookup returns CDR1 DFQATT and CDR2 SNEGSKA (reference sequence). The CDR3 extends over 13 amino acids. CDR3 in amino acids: CSARDRVNSPLHF.

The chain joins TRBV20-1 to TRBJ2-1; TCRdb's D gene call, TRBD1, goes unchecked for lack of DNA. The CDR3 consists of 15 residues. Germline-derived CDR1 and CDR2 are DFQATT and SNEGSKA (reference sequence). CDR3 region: CSATLTGGVNNEQFF.

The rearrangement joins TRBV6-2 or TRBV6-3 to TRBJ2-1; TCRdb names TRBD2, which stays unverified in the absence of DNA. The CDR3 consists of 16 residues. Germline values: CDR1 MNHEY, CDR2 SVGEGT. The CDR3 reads CASSYPGTSGGRGQFF.